This TCR beta chain comes out of a study of T cell responses to AZD1222 COVID-19 vaccine. Study-wide context: Pooled in the analysis were second doses at about 4 or about 12 weeks. Study observations and caveats: Sampled repertoires all dated from after the peak T cell response.

The sample holds one count of this clone. The target antigen is unknown. The CDR3 is made up of 11 amino acids. V shed 5 bases and J shed 3 bases, with 5 bases lying between them. In germline, CDR1 is LGHDT, CDR2 YNNKEL (reference sequence). Profiling relied on immunoSEQ multiplex PCR, and the TCRdb table lists in-frame clones only, not all of them. The sample contains more than 110,000 clones, roughly nine tenths of which appear only once. The chain uses TRBV3-1 (or the pseudogene TRBV3-2) and TRBJ2-7; D unclear. The input for sequencing was peripheral blood, taken on day 0 of AZD1222 vaccination. The clonotype originates from an adult in good health. The DNA for the CDR3 is TGTGCCAGCAGCTGGGGCTACGAGCAGTACTTC. Translating it yields CASSWGYEQYF.